This T cell receptor (beta chain) is drawn from a study of human T cells and chemical hapten exposure (dated by TCRdb to about 2021). Background for the entire study: For sensitization, 2% DPC in acetone was applied to a roughly 2 cm by roughly 2 cm area of upper inner arm skin. Throughout the study period of about 25 weeks, patients also received therapeutic DPC doses to the scalp every week. Patch testing was done on the upper back using Finn chambers containing 0.01% DPC, and results were scored after 6 days according to International Contact Dermatitis Research Group standards. The patient cohort, mostly female, included alopecia areata with under or over 50% scalp involvement, alopecia totalis and alopecia universalis. Libraries were pooled for sequencing, and per-sample TCR yields varied mainly because of small differences in library volumes within the pool. The study tracked peripheral blood TCR repertoire changes in vivo during primary and secondary sensitization to the hapten diphenylcyclopropenone (DPC) in alopecia patients. Blood was sampled from patients pre-sensitization (week 0) and at 2, 6 and about 24 weeks after DPC sensitization. For TCR sequencing, blood came from 25 to 35 alopecia patients at anywhere from one to four time points (pre-sensitization, 2, 6 and 24 weeks). What the study reported, not specific to this receptor: Repeated subsampling changed both the strength of the expansion versus patch-test correlation and the threshold at which the correlation became significant. All patients had alopecia, a presumed autoimmune disease, so their immune response might differ from that of healthy individuals. A positive correlation was found between the number of PT1 expanded TCRs and patch test score, with significance reached at thresholds 8, 16 and 32 but not 4. Significantly more large CDR3 similarity clusters were formed by expanded TCRs than by pre-sensitization or healthy control sets, consistent with antigen-driven responses. DPC sensitization did not change the number of TCRs with a frequency above 1 in 1000, and there was no evidence of changes in global repertoire structure.

Libraries were built with RACE. The sequencer listed for this sample is NextSeq 500. During library preparation, unique molecular identifiers were attached to individual cDNA molecules so that TCRs could be counted quantitatively and reproducibly. Both TCR alpha and TCR beta chains were sequenced from each blood RNA sample. On the authors' methods: A median of around 100,000 TCRs per sample was observed, with a range of about 23,224 to 690,600. The Decombinator software suite was used to annotate V, J and CDR3 in the TCR reads. Every sample was subsampled to the same number of TCRs (28,000) for the PS versus PT1 abundance plots. TCRs were defined as expanded if absent before sensitization and observed at least eight times at the 2-week time point. TCRdb reanalyzed the raw reads on its own, using fastp at Q25 for trimming and MiXCR for clone calling, and kept in-frame beta chains. One record per CDR3 amino acid sequence lists the most common genes and DNA. V and J calls and clone size were set by TCRdb, not the authors. A total of nearly 110,000 distinct CDR3 sequences appear in this sample, 12% of them only once. 1.6% of the sample is in the top ten clones.

Trimming takes 2 bases from V and 5 bases from J, and the germline ends sit 7 bases apart. CDR1 and CDR2 (LGHNA, YSLEER) derive from the germline V gene. The CDR3 numbers 13 residues from cysteine through phenylalanine. The sequence is cut down to CDR3 DNA, 39 bases in frame from base 1. A few counts support this clonotype. Its antigen is not yet known. Base qualities are not at hand, and no much larger clone is one base apart. Interpreted using the paper, the time point label stands for: pre-sensitization, week 0. What this sample's treatment or condition label stands for: therapeutic diphenylcyclopropenone sensitization with weekly scalp DPC. Blood at each patch-test visit was drawn before the patch test was applied. Patients were considered eligible if aged 18 to 70, diagnosed with alopecia and deemed suitable for DPC therapy, and patients were excluded if pregnant. Total RNA was isolated from unfractionated whole blood collected in Tempus Blood RNA tubes.

Recombination joined TRBV4-3 with TRBJ1-5, with the D gene not clear enough to name. The specimen was whole blood, collected in connection with sensitization to the hapten diphenylcyclopropenone (DPC). This TCR derives from a woman aged 45-59 years with alopecia areata. Some clones in this sample may be carry-over from other donors' samples. The DNA sequence is given as TGCGCCAGCAGCCAATTCGTTGATCAGCCCCAGCATTTT. Its coded protein is CASSQFVDQPQHF.